The table lists the clone carrying this T cell receptor (beta chain) with a few counts. Its antigen is undetermined. This sample was taken from a study of identical twins. V was clipped by 1 base and J by 5 bases, with 18 bases between them. Germline values: CDR1 SGHVS, CDR2 FQNEAQ. The CDR3 consists of 17 residues. Notes on the study in general: For cord blood, abundant beta clonotypes had fewer insertions, unlike memory repertoires, which showed none. Within monozygotic twins, out-of-frame TCR alpha sharing was underestimated by the models.

MiXCR, applied by TCRdb to the 5' RACE reads, yields one record per CDR3 protein. The profile shows 640,000 or so distinct CDR3 sequences, 6% to 6.5% of them singletons. This TCR was recovered from a man aged 18 to 29 in good health. V is TRBV7-8 and J is TRBJ2-4; the D gene is possibly TRBD1 (6 bases). The specimen was naive T cells sorted from blood. This CDR3 reads CASSLDRDIGWENIQYF. The DNA for the CDR3 is TGTGCCAGCAGCTTAGATCGGGACATAGGATGGGAAAACATTCAGTACTTC.